Given below is one TCR beta chain in context. This clonotype was recorded many times. No antigen is known for it. No base quality information exists; no much larger clone differs at one position. The record originates from a study of CXCR3 chemokines and chemotherapy response in bladder cancer (dated by TCRdb to 2021 to 2024). General notes on the study: The study examined whether intratumoral CXCR3 chemokine system activity predicted chemotherapy response in human bladder cancer.

According to the germline V gene (reference sequence), CDR1 reads DFQATT and CDR2 reads SNEGSKA. The CDR3 runs 13 amino acids, cysteine and phenylalanine included. Only the CDR3 DNA is retained, 39 bases long and in frame from the first base. V trim: 6 bases; J trim: 8 bases; unmatched bases: 9. Libraries were built with PCR. TCRdb shows the sequencer as Illumina HiSeq 2500. TCRdb redid the processing of the public reads, applying fastp at Q25 and MiXCR, and retained in-frame beta chains. Each entry is one CDR3 protein sequence, shown with its most common DNA and genes. The sample profile shows about 9,000 distinct CDR3 sequences; about 21% of them were found once. 8.5% to 10% of the sample belongs to the ten largest clones.

This receptor was taken from a human donor with bladder cancer that did not respond to neoadjuvant chemotherapy. The specimen was obtained from a patient whose treatment included neoadjuvant chemotherapy. The chain was built from TRBV20-1 and TRBJ1-4, with 7 bases aligning to TRBD1. The nucleotides are TGCAGTGCCAGACAGGGAGTGTGGGAAAAACTGTTTTTT. Translation gives CSARQGVWEKLFF.